These T cell receptor beta chains were read from a single sample in a study of cytomegalovirus exposure and HLA in healthy donors. Profiling relied on immunoSEQ multiplex PCR, and the TCRdb table lists in-frame clones only, not all of them. Among tens of thousands of clones, approximately 93% were seen once, and the ten largest hold 3% to 4.5%. Material: PBMCs. The source of these receptors is a woman under 40 in good health and CMV-seronegative. CDR3s include the opening cysteine and the closing phenylalanine or tryptophan. The order of the fields is V gene, CDR3 protein.

V: TRBV7-2
CDR3: CASSPDRGRTEAFF

V: TRBV5-6
CDR3: CASSLGQEGYGYTF

V: TRBV10-3
CDR3: CAISESGTTGGGYTF

V: TRBV6-5
CDR3: CASIPILGGNTEAFF

V: TRBV5-6
CDR3: CASSLPSGGYNEQFF

V: TRBV18
CDR3: CASSPRTTGTGGAANTEAFF

V: TRBV19
CDR3: CASSYDFANTGELFF

V: TRBV5-1
CDR3: CASSWTGQDTEAFF

V: TRBV28
CDR3: CASSWGGQGEKLFF

V: TRBV6-1
CDR3: CASSGQGVSGNTIYF

V: TRBV9
CDR3: CASSAGQGIPGNTIYF

V: TRBV5-1
CDR3: CASSFDRGGHGTEAFF